This is a list of T cell receptor beta chains from one sample in a study of blood T cell repertoires in COVID-19. Assay used: immunoSEQ multiplex PCR; TCRdb lists only in-frame clones, some missing. The sample holds roughly 160,000 clones, just under 85% seen once. The sequencing sample was made of peripheral blood. These TCRs come from a woman aged 80 or older with COVID-19, enrolled during active disease. Each CDR3 is given with its conserved first and last residue. A D gene is named only where the DNA matches it firmly.

d_call,v_call,cdr3_aa
TRBD2,TRBV5-1,CASSSSSGVGTYEQYF
TRBD2,TRBV5-1,CASSSWDRSSALAGGPRGREQYF
TRBD1,TRBV5-8,CASRRSGTGYQPQHF
TRBD2,TRBV2,CASTQRTSGGNEQFF
-,TRBV7-2,CASSLQGETQYF
-,TRBV7-3,CASSGGHTDTQYF
-,TRBV6-5,CASSYSTRAEQYF
TRBD2,TRBV6-1,CASSGGLIAGGLRETQYF
-,TRBV20-1,CSAPRNTEAFF
-,TRBV28,CASSPDFLYEQYF
TRBD2,TRBV3-1/TRBV3-2,CASSQARPSGSYNEQFF
-,TRBV28,CASSPPGYYGYTF
-,TRBV19,CASSIQTVISYNEQFF
-,TRBV30,CAWSRARGEQFF
TRBD1,TRBV19,CASSTWDRSKANYGYTF
TRBD2,TRBV5-4,CASSLGGTSGDEQFF
-,TRBV5-8,CASSLGGGRQPQHF
TRBD2,TRBV2,CASSEARSGGETQYF
-,TRBV11-2,CASSLEGGGKETQYF
TRBD1,TRBV2,CASNTLTGAIEKLFF
TRBD1,TRBV19,CASSSGQGPIRVAFF
-,TRBV30,CAWSPPPGGVKYEQYF
-,TRBV19,CASSIEGNSPLHF
TRBD1,TRBV5-4,CASSRPAGTGGRETQYF
TRBD2,TRBV7-9,CASSSTGTRVLQTQYF
-,TRBV27,CASSHLATDTQYF
TRBD1,TRBV2,CASRDREGSPLHF
TRBD1,TRBV28,CASITTGQGADTQYF
TRBD1,TRBV28,CASSPSGQGDEQYF
-,TRBV3-1/TRBV3-2,CASNNYNSPLHF
-,TRBV2,CASSSSGNQPQHF
TRBD2,TRBV6-2/TRBV6-3,CASSISGSQNEQFF
-,TRBV18,CASSPELDYEQYF
TRBD1,TRBV3-1/TRBV3-2,CASSRTGQGVWEQYF
TRBD2,TRBV28,CASPPAGRERETDTQYF
-,TRBV3-1/TRBV3-2,CASSQDRNGIDTQYF
TRBD1,TRBV7-6,CASSLAGSGTGRYNEQFF
TRBD1,TRBV4-1,CASSPDRGNSRTEAFF
-,TRBV7-9,CASSPYAGGDEQYF
TRBD2,TRBV20-1,CSASRGVSTDTQYF
-,TRBV5-4,CASSIRGSNQPQHF
-,TRBV18,CASSPPSGQETQYF
TRBD1,TRBV6-6,CASSLRTGGNQPQHF